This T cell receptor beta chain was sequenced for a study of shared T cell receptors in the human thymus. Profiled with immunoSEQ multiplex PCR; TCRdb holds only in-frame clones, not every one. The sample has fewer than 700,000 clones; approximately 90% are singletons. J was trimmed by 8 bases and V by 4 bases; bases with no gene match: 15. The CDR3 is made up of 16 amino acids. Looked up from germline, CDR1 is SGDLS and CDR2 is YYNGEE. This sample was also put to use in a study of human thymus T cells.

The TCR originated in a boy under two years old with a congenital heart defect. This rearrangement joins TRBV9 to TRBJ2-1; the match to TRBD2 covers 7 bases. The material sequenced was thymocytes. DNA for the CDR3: TGTGCCAGCAGCTCGCGACTAGCCGGCCCTTCGGATGAGCAGTTCTTC. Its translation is CASSSRLAGPSDEQFF.